One sample yielded the 12 T cell receptor beta chains listed below, sequenced in a study of radiation and T cells in renal cell carcinoma. Clones were sequenced by immunoSEQ multiplex PCR, and TCRdb holds only the in-frame ones, with some missing. The sample contains roughly 130,000 clones, roughly four fifths of which appear only once. Time point given: blood 2 weeks post-SBRT. Specified treatment: 15 Gy SBRT to primary tumor, nephrectomy 4 weeks later. The source was blood, collected from a patient whose treatment included radiotherapy and nephrectomy. These receptors were collected from a woman aged 55 to 70 with renal cell carcinoma.

The chain couples TRBV27 to TRBJ1-5; no firm D call. V gave up 6 bases and J gave up 1 base, with 16 bases separating them. From germline, CDR1 is MNHEY and CDR2 SMNVEV (reference sequence). The CDR3 contains 16 residues. CDR3 in DNA: TGTGCCAGCAGCCAGGACGCCTTTGGAAGCAATCAGCCCCAGCATTTT. Translated: CASSQDAFGSNQPQHF.

This clone came up a few times. The chain employs TRBV19 and TRBJ2-5; possibly TRBD2 for D (5 bases). Germline CDR1 reads LNHDA; CDR2 reads SQIVND (reference sequence). This CDR3 has 15 amino acids. Trimming left V 1 base short and J 0 bases short, with 9 bases between. The CDR3, as DNA: TGTGCCAGTAGTATAGTTAGAGGGTACCAAGAGACCCAGTACTTC. Translated: CASSIVRGYQETQYF.

The DNA of the CDR3 is TGTGCCAGCAGCTTCAACGCGGGGCACGGGGACACCATATATTTT. Translated: CASSFNAGHGDTIYF. The chain employs TRBV11-2 and TRBJ1-3; D is possibly TRBD1 (5 bases). Trimming removed 3 bases at V and 8 bases at J, with 17 bases between. Germline CDR1 is SGHAT and CDR2 is FQNNGV. CDR3 length: 15 residues. The complete variable domain, with remaining parts taken from reference TRBV11-2 and TRBJ1-3, reads EAGVAQSPRYKIIEKRQSVAFWCNPISGHATLYWYQQILGQGPKLLIQFQNNGVVDDSQLPKDRFSAERLKGVDSTLKIQPAKLEDSAVYLCASSFNAGHGDTIYFGEGSWLTVV.

This rearrangement joins TRBV2 to TRBJ1-1, with a possible D match to TRBD1 (6 bases). V lost 2 bases and J 2 bases, leaving 12 bases between the germline ends. CDR1 is SNHLY and CDR2 is FYNNEI in the germline V gene. The CDR3 has 15 amino acids. Here the CDR3 DNA reads TGTGCCAGCAGTGAATGGGAGGACAGCAACACTGAAGCTTTCTTT. It codes for CASSEWEDSNTEAFF.

V gene TRBV5-1 combines with J gene TRBJ2-3, with D maybe TRBD1 (5 bases). CDR1 is SGHRS and CDR2 is YFSETQ in the germline V gene. The V and J ends lost 0 bases and 3 bases respectively, with 14 bases between them. This CDR3 has 16 residues. CDR3 sequence (DNA): TGCGCCAGCAGCTTGGATAGGGGTTTGGAGACAGATACGCAGTATTTT. It specifies CASSLDRGLETDTQYF.

This clone was seen only once. This chain uses TRBV11-2 with TRBJ2-1, with TRBD2 matching over 9 bases. V shed 0 bases and J 5 bases; nucleotides not matched to a gene: 5. The CDR3 totals 16 residues. Germline values: CDR1 SGHAT, CDR2 FQNNGV. CDR3 residues: CASSLDRRGGHNEQFF. In nucleotides, the CDR3 is TGTGCCAGCAGCTTAGATCGGCGGGGGGGCCACAATGAGCAGTTCTTC.

The rearrangement links TRBV9 to TRBJ2-2, with unresolved D. V was shortened by 0 bases and J by 1 base, with 10 bases between the two germline ends. This CDR3 is 16 amino acids long. Germline values: CDR1 SGDLS, CDR2 YYNGEE. The CDR3 bases are TGTGCCAGCAGCGTAGGTCTGGGAATGAACACCGGGGAGCTGTTTTTT. This translates into CASSVGLGMNTGELFF.

V gene TRBV9 combines with J gene TRBJ1-1; no clear D. From germline, CDR1 is SGDLS and CDR2 YYNGEE. Trimming removed 0 bases from V and 2 bases from J, with 11 bases in between. The CDR3 is 15 residues long. The CDR3 nucleotides are TGTGCCAGCAGCGTAGGTGGCCTCCTAAACACTGAAGCTTTCTTT. Its protein product is CASSVGGLLNTEAFF.

The chain carries TRBV5-1 and TRBJ2-3, with 9 positions matching TRBD2. CDR3 length: 17 residues. Germline V lookup: CDR1 SGHRS, CDR2 YFSETQ. J lost 3 bases, V lost 2 bases, and 10 bases had no gene match. As DNA, the CDR3 is TGCGCCAGCAGCTTCGGTGGGGGTAGCGGGAGAACAGATACGCAGTATTTT. It specifies CASSFGGGSGRTDTQYF.

This chain uses TRBV5-1 with TRBJ2-7; D possibly corresponds to TRBD1 (6 bases). This CDR3 is built from 13 residues. Germline-derived CDR1 and CDR2 are SGHRS and YFSETQ. V lost 3 bases and J 7 bases, leaving 14 bases between the germline ends. CDR3: CASSSATGIEQYF. The CDR3 region has the DNA TGCGCCAGCAGCTCGGCCACAGGGATAGAGCAGTACTTC.

CDR3 region: CASSPGGQRVYGYTF. CDR3 sequence (DNA): TGTGCCAGCAGCCCCGGGGGACAGAGAGTATATGGCTACACCTTC. The chain is built from TRBV7-8 and TRBJ1-2, with 7 bases that match TRBD1. This CDR3 comprises 15 residues. Germline CDR1 SGHVS, CDR2 FQNEAQ. The V segment lost 5 bases and the J segment 5 bases; nucleotides outside the gene matches: 11.

The rearrangement links TRBV13 to TRBJ1-4; tentatively, D is TRBD1 (6 bases). Germline V lookup: CDR1 PRHDT, CDR2 FYEKMQ (reference sequence). Trimming removed 3 bases at V and 6 bases at J, with 11 bases between. The length of the CDR3 is 14 residues. DNA of the CDR3: TGTGCCAGCAGCTTTTATAGGGGGGATGAAAAACTGTTTTTT. Its protein is CASSFYRGDEKLFF.